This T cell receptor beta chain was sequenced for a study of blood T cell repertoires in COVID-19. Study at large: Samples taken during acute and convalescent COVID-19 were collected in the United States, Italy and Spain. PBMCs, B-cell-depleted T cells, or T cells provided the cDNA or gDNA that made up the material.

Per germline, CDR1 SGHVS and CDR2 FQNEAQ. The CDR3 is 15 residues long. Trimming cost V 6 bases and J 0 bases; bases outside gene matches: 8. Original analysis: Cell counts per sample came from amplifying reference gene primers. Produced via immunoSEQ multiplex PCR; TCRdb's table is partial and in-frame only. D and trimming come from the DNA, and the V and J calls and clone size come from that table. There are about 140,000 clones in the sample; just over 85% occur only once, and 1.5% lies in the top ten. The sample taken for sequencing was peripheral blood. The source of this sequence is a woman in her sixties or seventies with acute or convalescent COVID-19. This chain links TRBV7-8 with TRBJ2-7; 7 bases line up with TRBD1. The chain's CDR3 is CASRRTGSNSYEQYF. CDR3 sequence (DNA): TGTGCCAGCAGGCGGACAGGTTCCAACTCCTACGAGCAGTACTTC.